This is a list of T cell receptor beta chains from one sample in a study of T cell responses to AZD1222 COVID-19 vaccine. Profiled with immunoSEQ multiplex PCR; TCRdb holds only in-frame clones, not every one. The sample holds 100,000 to 150,000 clones, roughly 90% seen once. The specimen comprised peripheral blood, sampled on day 0 of MenACWY control vaccination. The receptors stem from an adult in good health. Both conserved end residues are part of each CDR3. Each record gives: V gene, clone size, J gene, D gene, CDR3 DNA, CDR3 protein. The D gene is left open where the match is weak. Clone size is stated in some rows and not others, as once, few, many or a class when expanded.

TRBV6-1	.	TRBJ1-1	.	TGTGCCAGCAGTGAACAGTTGGGGTTCACTGAAGCTTTCTTT	CASSEQLGFTEAFF
TRBV18	.	TRBJ2-3	.	TGTGCCAGCTCACCAGGACAGCTGGGCACAGATACGCAGTATTTT	CASSPGQLGTDTQYF
TRBV11-3	few	TRBJ2-7	.	TGTGCCAGCAGCGCTCCCCCCCTGGCCTACGAGCAGTACTTC	CASSAPPLAYEQYF
TRBV7-9	.	TRBJ1-2	.	TGTGCCAGCAGCTTCATAGGGCAGAAGATGCGCTACACCTTC	CASSFIGQKMRYTF
TRBV15	.	TRBJ2-5	.	TGTGCCACCAGCAGAGATCCACAGGGTGGAGAGACCCAGTACTTC	CATSRDPQGGETQYF
TRBV9	.	TRBJ2-7	TRBD2	TGTGCCAGCAGCGTAGGGAGCGGGAGGGCCAATATCCACGAGCAGTACTTC	CASSVGSGRANIHEQYF
TRBV3-1/TRBV3-2	.	TRBJ1-1	.	TGTGCCAGCAGTCCCAGTGCCCTGCGAGTTGTGTCTGAAGCTTTCTTT	CASSPSALRVVSEAFF
TRBV6-5	.	TRBJ1-4	.	TGTGCCAGCAGTTACGACGAAAAACTGTTTTTT	CASSYDEKLFF
TRBV2	.	TRBJ1-1	.	TGTGCCAGCACTTTAGAGGGGGTTCCCGCTGAAGCTTTCTTT	CASTLEGVPAEAFF
TRBV11-3	.	TRBJ2-2	TRBD1	TGTGCCAGCAGCTCGCCCCCCGGACAGGGTGGAAACACCGGGGAGCTGTTTTTT	CASSSPPGQGGNTGELFF
TRBV2	.	TRBJ2-7	.	TGTGCCAGCAGTGAAATAAGAAGACAGGGAGGGAACGAGCAGTACTTC	CASSEIRRQGGNEQYF
TRBV11-3	once	TRBJ1-1	.	TGTGCCAGCAGCTTTTCGGCCCTGAACACTGAAGCTTTCTTT	CASSFSALNTEAFF
TRBV7-3	.	TRBJ2-2	TRBD2	TGTGCCAGCAGCCTATTAGCGGGAGGAGGAACCGGGGAGCTGTTTTTT	CASSLLAGGGTGELFF
TRBV7-9	.	TRBJ2-3	TRBD1	TGTGCCAGCAGCTTAGTGGACAGGGGAGTGGATACGCAGTATTTT	CASSLVDRGVDTQYF
TRBV2	.	TRBJ1-1	.	TGTGCCAGCAGTGAACTTTGGGGCGGCACTGAAGCTTTCTTT	CASSELWGGTEAFF
TRBV9	.	TRBJ1-1	.	TGTGCCAGCAGCGTCCAAACATCTGGCACTGAAGCTTTCTTT	CASSVQTSGTEAFF
TRBV18	once	TRBJ2-1	.	TGTGCCAGCTCACCACTGAGCCAGGGGAACGGTGAGCAGTTCTTC	CASSPLSQGNGEQFF